Listed below are T cell receptor beta chains from one sample, sequenced in a study of T cells in Graves' hyperthyroidism and ophthalmopathy. TCRdb re-analysed the multiplex PCR reads in MiXCR, keeping a single row per CDR3 protein. Here the sample spans 34,000 or so distinct CDR3 sequences, approximately 50% being singletons. What was sequenced was blood. Receptors were obtained from a woman aged 40-49 years with Graves' ophthalmopathy. CDR3s include the opening cysteine and the closing phenylalanine or tryptophan. Fields, in order: D gene, clone size, J gene, V gene, CDR3 DNA, CDR3 protein. The D gene is left open where the match is weak. Some rows have no size entry. The others give once, few or many, or a class for an expanded clone.

TRBD1	many	TRBJ1-3	TRBV7-3	TGTGCCAGCAGCCCAGGGGGGGACAGGCCTAACACCATATATTTT	CASSPGGDRPNTIYF
-	-	TRBJ2-5	TRBV7-9	TGTGCCAGCAGCCCGAGGGGGGCAGAGACCCAGTACTTC	CASSPRGAETQYF
-	many	TRBJ2-3	TRBV3-1	TGTGCCAGCCGCCGGATCGGTTTAGATACGCAGTATTTT	CASRRIGLDTQYF
TRBD1	once	TRBJ2-7	TRBV24-1	TGTGCCACCAGTGAGGGGGGGACAGGGGGCTACGAGCAGTACTTC	CATSEGGTGGYEQYF
TRBD2	many	TRBJ2-1	TRBV12-3/TRBV12-4	TGTGCCAGCAGTTCGGGGACTACGTTCAATGAGCAGTTCTTC	CASSSGTTFNEQFF
-	-	TRBJ1-5	TRBV19	TGTGCCAGTAGTATGTTGGTGCAAGAGACCCAGCATTTT	CASSMLVQETQHF
-	many	TRBJ2-3	TRBV3-2	TGTGCCAGCAGCCCGGAGACTAGCGTCACAGATACGCAGTATTTT	CASSPETSVTDTQYF
-	-	TRBJ2-1	TRBV12-1	TGTGCCAGCAGCTCCGAACTAGCGGGGCTTTTCAATGAGCAGTTCTTC	CASSSELAGLFNEQFF
-	many	TRBJ2-7	TRBV2	TGTGCCAGCAGTGATCCCGGGCCCTACGAGCAGTACTTC	CASSDPGPYEQYF
TRBD1	few	TRBJ1-2	TRBV18	TGTGCCAGCTCACCAGACAGGGCGGGCGATGGCTACACCTTC	CASSPDRAGDGYTF
-	once	TRBJ2-2	TRBV9	TGTACCAGCAGCGCTAACGGGGGTGGGACGACCGGGGAGCTGTTTTTT	CTSSANGGGTTGELFF
TRBD1	many	TRBJ2-3	TRBV15	TGTGCCACCAGCAGACCGGGACAGGGCCCAGATACGCAGTATTTT	CATSRPGQGPDTQYF
-	many	TRBJ1-2	TRBV2	TGTGCCAGCAGCCCCACCGGGGGGTTTGGCTACACCTTC	CASSPTGGFGYTF
TRBD2	medium-sized	TRBJ2-3	TRBV10-3	TGTGCCATCAGTTCCTCGGCGGGAGTAGGCGATACGCAGTATTTT	CAISSSAGVGDTQYF
TRBD1	many	TRBJ1-1	TRBV9	TGTGCCAGCAGCGTAGCGGGACAGGGGGCGCCGGTCACTGAAGCTTTCTTT	CASSVAGQGAPVTEAFF
TRBD1	medium-sized	TRBJ2-3	TRBV10-1	TGCGCCAGCAGTGGTCGGACAGGAGAAAGCACAGATACGCAGTATTTT	CASSGRTGESTDTQYF
-	-	TRBJ1-5	TRBV12-3/TRBV12-4	TGTGCCAGCAGTTTATCGGGGGGTACCGGGGAGCCCCAGCATTTT	CASSLSGGTGEPQHF
TRBD1	-	TRBJ1-1	TRBV6-4	TGTGCCAGCAGTGCCACAGGGGGGACTGAAGCTTTCTTT	CASSATGGTEAFF